This entry lists 12 T cell receptor beta chains sequenced from one sample in a study of blood T cell repertoires in COVID-19. This table comes from immunoSEQ multiplex PCR, and its TCRdb copy is limited to in-frame clones, with some not included. The table has 450,000 or so clones, over 85% seen once. Sequenced sample: peripheral blood. The source is a man younger than 35 with COVID-19, enrolled during active disease.

This clone was counted a single time. This rearrangement joins TRBV19 to TRBJ2-7; TRBD2 matches 7 bases. The CDR3 is 12 amino acids. With 5 bases clipped from V and 7 bases from J, the junction kept 5 bases outside the gene matches. From germline, CDR1 is LNHDA and CDR2 SQIVND (reference sequence). CDR3 coding DNA: TGTGCCAGTAGTCCTGGGGGAGGGGAGCAGTACTTC. This codes for CASSPGGGEQYF.

V and J are TRBV6-5 and TRBJ1-5; TRBD1 aligns across 7 bases. V dropped 6 bases and J dropped 4; count of bases not matched to a gene: 9. The V gene's germline CDR1 is MNHEY and CDR2 SVGAGI. This CDR3 contains 15 residues. CDR3: CASRITGTANQPQHF. Written as DNA, the CDR3 is TGTGCCAGCAGAATAACCGGGACAGCAAATCAGCCCCAGCATTTT.

The chain links TRBV2 to TRBJ2-1; 14 positions match TRBD2. V lost 8 bases to trimming and J lost 0 bases; unmatched junction nucleotides: 12. The germline V gene encodes CDR1 SNHLY and CDR2 FYNNEI. The CDR3 length is 19 residues. The CDR3 spells CASRPGLAGVVSSYNEQFF. CDR3 sequence (DNA): TGTGCCAGCCGCCCGGGACTAGCGGGAGTTGTCAGCTCCTACAATGAGCAGTTCTTC.

This chain connects TRBV6-5 to TRBJ2-3; weak D call: TRBD2 (6 bases). The CDR3 sequence is 13 residues long. CDR1 MNHEY and CDR2 SVGAGI come from the germline V gene. Trimming cost V 10 bases and J 9 bases, with 20 bases left between them. Here the CDR3 reads CATRGSREKTQYF. The DNA for the CDR3 is TGTGCCACGAGGGGTAGCCGGGAGAAGACGCAGTATTTT.

The gene calls are TRBV15 and TRBJ2-5; D is unclear. Germline CDR1 is LNHNV and CDR2 is YYDKDF (reference sequence). CDR3 length: 16 residues. Trimming stripped 1 base from V and 3 bases from J, with 15 bases between. CDR3 DNA: TGTGCCACCAGCAGAGGCCAGATCGGAGTCGAAGAGACCCAGTACTTC. It encodes CATSRGQIGVEETQYF. The full variable domain, completed using reference TRBV15 and TRBJ2-5, is DAMVIQNPRYQVTQFGKPVTLSCSQTLNHNVMYWYQQKSSQAPKLLFHYYDKDFNNEADTPDNFQSRRPNTSFCFLDIRSPGLGDTAMYLCATSRGQIGVEETQYFGPGTRLLVL.

In this sample, this clone turned up once. This chain links TRBV27 with TRBJ2-7, with 8 nucleotides matching TRBD1. The CDR3 runs to 14 residues. Germline trimming cut 5 bases from V and 0 bases from J; bases unmatched to any gene: 3. Per the germline V gene, CDR1 is MNHEY and CDR2 is SMNVEV (reference sequence). CDR3 DNA sequence: TGTGCCAGCAGTCCAACAGGGGGCTCCTACGAGCAGTACTTC. Encoded protein: CASSPTGGSYEQYF.

The V call is TRBV5-4, the J call TRBJ2-2; TRBD1 is a possible D gene (6 bases). CDR1 is SGHNT, CDR2 YYREEE, per germline (reference sequence). V lost 4 bases and J 0 bases, leaving 13 bases between the germline ends. This CDR3 has 16 amino acids. The CDR3 loop is CASSRGQIANTGELFF. CDR3 DNA: TGTGCCAGCAGCCGAGGACAGATCGCGAACACCGGGGAGCTGTTTTTT. Drawing the rest from reference TRBV5-4 and TRBJ2-2, the complete variable domain is ETGVTQSPTHLIKTRGQQVTLRCSSQSGHNTVSWYQQALGQGPQFIFQYYREEENGRGNFPPRFSGLQFPNYSSELNVNALELDDSALYLCASSRGQIANTGELFFGEGSRLTVL.

The chain joins TRBV15 to TRBJ2-1; D is perhaps TRBD2 (5 bases). The CDR3 extends over 14 amino acids. Germline-derived CDR1 and CDR2 are LNHNV and YYDKDF (reference sequence). Trimming removed 2 bases at V and 0 bases at J, with 5 bases between. CDR3 sequence reads: CATSRTSSYNEQFF. Written as DNA, the CDR3 is TGTGCCACCAGCAGAACTAGCTCCTACAATGAGCAGTTCTTC.

This chain connects TRBV7-9 to TRBJ2-1; TRBD1 is a possible D gene (5 bases). Per germline, CDR1 SEHNR and CDR2 FQNEAQ (reference sequence). V shed 1 base and J shed 4 bases, with 11 bases lying between them. The CDR3 totals 15 residues. CDR3 sequence (DNA): TGTGCCAGCAGCTTAGTAAGGCAGGGATACAATGAGCAGTTCTTC. Translating gives CASSLVRQGYNEQFF.

The rearrangement uses TRBV19 and TRBJ1-6; D gene unclear. Trimming removed 6 bases from V and 7 bases from J, with 16 bases in between. The CDR3 spans 15 residues. CDR1 LNHDA and CDR2 SQIVND come from the germline V gene (reference sequence). The CDR3, as DNA: TGTGCCAGTAGAAGACCGGGAGGGCCAAATTCACCCCTCCACTTT. Translation gives CASRRPGGPNSPLHF.

This sequence joins TRBV19 and TRBJ1-2; 9 bases align to TRBD1. CDR1 LNHDA and CDR2 SQIVND come from the germline V gene (reference sequence). This CDR3 contains 15 residues. Losses at the gene ends were 6 bases for V and 4 bases for J; bases not matched to a gene: 9. Here the CDR3 reads CASRLQGARTYGYTF. CDR3 nucleotide sequence: TGTGCCAGTAGACTACAGGGGGCCCGCACCTATGGCTACACCTTC.

The chain is built from TRBV13 and TRBJ2-3; tentatively, D is TRBD2 (6 bases). V shed 5 bases and J shed 0 bases, with 18 bases lying between them. CDR3 size: 17 residues. Germline V gives CDR1 PRHDT, CDR2 FYEKMQ (reference sequence). The CDR3 sequence is CASSDRGNPTSTDTQYF. The CDR3 nucleotides are TGTGCCAGCAGCGACCGGGGGAATCCTACTAGCACAGATACGCAGTATTTT.